Shown below are 7 T cell receptor beta chains from a single sample sequenced in a study of pediatric ulcerative colitis. TCRdb's table, derived via immunoSEQ multiplex PCR, lists solely in-frame clones and lacks some. The table has tens of thousands of clones, about 89% seen once; the top ten hold over 1.3%. Sequenced sample: blood. These receptors originate from a boy younger than 18 who was a control in a study of pediatric ulcerative colitis.

The chain uses TRBV30 and TRBJ1-2, with D perhaps TRBD1 (5 bases). The CDR3 totals 13 residues. V was cut by 0 bases and J by 7 bases, with 12 bases left in between. Germline V gene data show CDR1 as GTSNPN and CDR2 as SVGIG (reference sequence). CDR3: CAWSVSGGGGYTF. CDR3 bases: TGTGCCTGGAGTGTCTCGGGTGGGGGTGGCTACACCTTC.

The rearrangement links TRBV30 to TRBJ2-1; D not certain. Trimming removed 2 bases from V and 13 bases from J, with 18 bases in between. The CDR3 is made up of 13 amino acids. Per the germline V gene, CDR1 is GTSNPN and CDR2 is SVGIG (reference sequence). CDR3 sequence (DNA): TGTGCCTGGAGTATCAGGACGGAGTCCTCACAGTTCTTC. Amino acids: CAWSIRTESSQFF.

This clone was picked up one time. This chain uses TRBV11-2 with TRBJ2-3; TRBD1 matches at 7 bases. The CDR3 loop spans 18 amino acids. The germline V gene encodes CDR1 SGHAT and CDR2 FQNNGV. V gave up 1 base and J gave up 0 bases; unmatched junction bases: 10. This CDR3 is CASSLGGQNVLSTDTQYF. The CDR3, as DNA: TGTGCCAGCAGCTTAGGGGGACAGAACGTCCTAAGCACAGATACGCAGTATTTT.

V usage is TRBV19 and J usage is TRBJ1-2, with D hard to call. V dropped 1 base and J dropped 4 bases, with 13 bases sitting between them. CDR1 is LNHDA, CDR2 SQIVND, per germline (reference sequence). This CDR3 comprises 15 residues. The CDR3 DNA reads as TGTGCCAGTAGTATAGGTCAATGGGCAAGCTATGGCTACACCTTC. Protein: CASSIGQWASYGYTF.

V usage is TRBV14 and J usage is TRBJ2-7; 12 bases fit TRBD2. The trim removed 3 bases at V and 3 bases at J, leaving 3 bases unmatched. This CDR3 comprises 15 residues. The germline V gene encodes CDR1 SGHDN and CDR2 FVKESK. As DNA, the CDR3 is TGTGCCAGCAGCCACACTAGCGGGGGGATCTACGAGCAGTACTTC. Translation gives CASSHTSGGIYEQYF.

V and J are TRBV7-9 and TRBJ2-7; TRBD2 is a possible D gene (5 bases). Germline V gene sequence: CDR1 SEHNR, CDR2 FQNEAQ (reference sequence). V gave up 1 base and J gave up 3 bases, with 10 bases separating them. The CDR3 contains 14 residues. DNA of the CDR3: TGTGCCAGCAGCTTAGAAACCGGGATCTACGAGCAGTACTTC. This gives the protein CASSLETGIYEQYF.

The rearrangement joins TRBV30 to TRBJ2-1; D uncertain. The CDR3 covers 12 residues. Germline V CDR1 and CDR2: GTSNPN, SVGIG (reference sequence). V lost 0 bases and J 9 bases, leaving 9 bases between the germline ends. CDR3 region: CAWSVRAGEQFF. The CDR3 nucleotides read TGTGCCTGGAGTGTACGTGCAGGTGAGCAGTTCTTC. The variable domain in full, with the rest retrieved from reference TRBV30 and TRBJ2-1, is SQTIHQWPATLVQPVGSPLSLECTVEGTSNPNLYWYRQAAGRGLQLLFYSVGIGQISSEVPQNLSASRPQDRQFILSSKKLLLSDSGFYLCAWSVRAGEQFFGPGTRLTVL.